This record concerns one T cell receptor beta chain sequence. Its antigen is as yet unknown. Thymic samples were excised during corrective heart operations. Germline V CDR1 and CDR2: MNHNS, SASEGT. The CDR3 has 15 residues. Trimming took off 0 bases at V and 2 bases at J, with 11 bases between the two ends. TCRdb keeps only in-frame clones here, not all; method: immunoSEQ multiplex PCR. The sample consists of some 120,000 clones, 90% to 95% of them appearing once. The sample belongs to a study of human thymus T cells. Overall study results and limits: Use of V and J genes seemed skewed within the thymic and blood repertoires. Related research described thymic repertoires that were highly overlapping among unrelated individuals.

Source material: thymus tissue. The J gene is TRBJ2-7, the V gene TRBV6-1; D may match TRBD1 or TRBD2 (5 bases each). This sequence was found in a boy under two years old with a congenital heart defect but otherwise immunologically healthy. The CDR3 coding sequence is TGTGCCAGCAGTGAAGCCCCGGGGCCCCCCTACGAGCAGTACTTC. This translates into CASSEAPGPPYEQYF.